The entry below describes one T cell receptor (beta chain). Its antigen is not known. This CDR3 contains 16 residues. Germline V gene data show CDR1 as MDHEN and CDR2 as SYDVKM. V gave up 2 bases and J gave up 7 bases; unmatched junction bases: 4. Despite likely unrecorded immune exposures, the donors were nominally healthy at the time of sampling. The sample originates from a study of cytomegalovirus exposure and HLA in healthy donors. Study summary: Earlier, approximately 110 million unique TCR beta sequences were recovered from approximately 180 million T cells by an analysis. Whole-study findings and limits: Apart from CMV serostatus, no immune exposure information was available. Whilst most TCR sequences proved rare, a subset of public TCRs occurred across many donors.

Amplification used 60 Vbeta primers and 13 Jbeta primers. The repertoire was sequenced with immunoSEQ multiplex PCR; TCRdb's copy has only in-frame clones and lacks some. The sample lists 110,000 or so clones; 67% were seen once. This clonotype was obtained from a man aged 18 to 29 in good health and CMV-seropositive. V and J are TRBV28 and TRBJ2-2; 13 positions match TRBD2. Source material: PBMCs. CDR3 in amino acids: CASSLGLAGEFGELFF. DNA of the CDR3: TGTGCCAGCAGTTTAGGACTAGCGGGGGAATTCGGGGAGCTGTTTTTT.